The rows below give T cell receptor beta chains drawn from one sample of a study of cytomegalovirus exposure and HLA in healthy donors. This table comes from immunoSEQ multiplex PCR, and its TCRdb copy is limited to in-frame clones, with some not included. The sample lists under 400,000 clones, 86% occurring once. Material: PBMCs. These receptors originate from a woman aged 18-29 years in good health and CMV-seronegative. The CDR3 runs from the conserved cysteine through the conserved F or W. The D gene is left open where the match is weak. The size entry is marked missing in some rows and otherwise reads once, few, many or a size class.

V,J,size,D,CDR3,DNA
TRBV5-4,TRBJ2-7,.,TRBD1,CASSLGPRTGTPEQYF,TGTGCCAGCAGCCTAGGGCCCCGGACAGGGACCCCCGAGCAGTACTTC
TRBV30,TRBJ1-5,.,TRBD1,CAWSVGQGDQPQHF,TGTGCCTGGAGTGTGGGACAGGGGGATCAGCCCCAGCATTTT
TRBV30,TRBJ1-5,.,.,CAWSPGGYQPQHF,TGTGCCTGGAGTCCCGGGGGTTACCAGCCCCAGCATTTT
TRBV4-1,TRBJ1-5,.,TRBD1,CASSRDRESNQPQHF,TGCGCCAGCAGCCGAGACAGGGAAAGCAATCAGCCCCAGCATTTT
TRBV10-1,TRBJ1-5,.,.,CASSEPRQDLTPGTNYSNQPQHF,TGCGCCAGCAGTGAGCCGAGACAGGACTTAACCCCGGGTACAAACTATAGCAATCAGCCCCAGCATTTT
TRBV6-1,TRBJ1-3,.,.,CASKKTASSGNTIYF,TGTGCCAGCAAGAAGACAGCCTCCTCTGGAAACACCATATATTTT
TRBV5-1,TRBJ2-3,.,TRBD2,CASRRLAGGPWDTQYF,TGCGCCAGCAGGAGACTAGCGGGAGGGCCTTGGGATACGCAGTATTTT
TRBV9,TRBJ2-5,.,.,CASSPRTAPQETQYF,TGTGCCAGCAGCCCCCGGACAGCCCCTCAAGAGACCCAGTACTTC
TRBV6-1,TRBJ1-5,.,.,CASSEQRRGQPQHF,TGTGCCAGCAGTGAACAGCGAAGGGGCCAGCCCCAGCATTTT
TRBV7-2,TRBJ2-3,.,.,CASSYSTEYTTDTQYF,TGTGCCAGCAGCTACTCGACAGAGTATACCACAGATACGCAGTATTTT
TRBV6-5,TRBJ2-3,.,.,CASRPLWPYTDTQYF,TGTGCCAGCAGACCCCTCTGGCCTTACACAGATACGCAGTATTTT
TRBV2,TRBJ2-3,.,.,CASSELGQTTDTQYF,TGTGCCAGCAGTGAATTGGGACAAACTACAGATACGCAGTATTTT
TRBV11-2,TRBJ2-5,.,TRBD2,CASSKGLAEETQYF,TGTGCCAGCAGCAAAGGACTAGCCGAAGAGACCCAGTACTTC
TRBV2,TRBJ2-5,.,TRBD2,CASDSPGTSGVETQYF,TGTGCCAGCGACTCCCCCGGGACTAGCGGGGTTGAGACCCAGTACTTC
TRBV28,TRBJ1-4,.,.,CASRSQGPLNEKLFF,TGTGCCAGCAGGTCACAGGGCCCCCTTAATGAAAAACTGTTTTTT
TRBV27,TRBJ2-7,.,.,CASRPLGWAHEQYF,TGTGCCAGCAGACCCCTTGGGTGGGCTCACGAGCAGTACTTC
TRBV6-1,TRBJ2-5,.,TRBD2,CASSESSGRETQYF,TGTGCCAGCAGTGAATCCAGCGGGAGAGAGACCCAGTACTTC
TRBV5-1,TRBJ1-5,.,TRBD1,CASSWGGTGNQPQHF,TGCGCCAGCAGCTGGGGCGGGACAGGCAATCAGCCCCAGCATTTT
TRBV7-2,TRBJ1-1,.,.,CASSLQQNTEAFF,TGTGCCAGCAGCCTACAGCAGAACACTGAAGCTTTCTTT
TRBV30,TRBJ2-1,.,.,CAWRGVLRDFSSYNEQFF,TGTGCCTGGAGGGGGGTCCTCCGGGACTTTAGCTCCTACAATGAGCAGTTCTTC
TRBV27,TRBJ1-1,.,.,CASKSTGQNTEAFF,TGTGCCAGCAAATCCACGGGACAGAACACTGAAGCTTTCTTT
TRBV20-1,TRBJ1-2,.,TRBD1,CSAERGHGYTF,TGCAGTGCTGAAAGGGGGCATGGCTACACCTTC
TRBV27,TRBJ2-1,.,.,CASSTLSQVGYNEQFF,TGTGCCAGCAGTACCCTATCACAGGTGGGGTACAATGAGCAGTTCTTC
TRBV2,TRBJ2-7,.,TRBD2,CATSPSQLAGDGEQYF,TGTGCCACCTCTCCCTCCCAACTTGCGGGAGACGGCGAGCAGTACTTC
TRBV5-1,TRBJ2-1,.,TRBD2,CASSFRGLATDEQFF,TGCGCCAGCAGCTTTAGGGGACTAGCGACCGATGAGCAGTTCTTC
TRBV27,TRBJ2-7,.,TRBD1,CASSLRGPDPYEQYF,TGTGCCAGCAGTTTAAGGGGGCCTGACCCCTACGAGCAGTACTTC
TRBV2,TRBJ2-5,.,.,CASNGAGSYQETQYF,TGTGCCAGCAATGGTGCGGGGTCCTACCAAGAGACCCAGTACTTC
TRBV18,TRBJ2-5,.,.,CASSALLKETQYF,TGTGCCAGCTCAGCACTACTCAAAGAGACCCAGTACTTC
TRBV9,TRBJ1-5,.,TRBD1,CAIALPRGLSEQPQHF,TGTGCCATAGCCCTCCCTAGGGGGCTAAGTGAACAGCCCCAGCATTTT
TRBV5-1,TRBJ1-2,.,TRBD1,CASSPSGTGSGAF,TGCGCCAGCAGTCCCTCCGGGACAGGGTCGGGGGCCTTC
TRBV18,TRBJ1-2,.,TRBD1,CASSLDRDIYGYTF,TGTGCCAGCTCTTTGGACAGGGACATCTATGGCTACACCTTC
TRBV7-9,TRBJ1-2,.,.,CASSLSYPPGLGGYTF,TGTGCCAGCAGCTTAAGCTACCCCCCAGGGTTGGGTGGCTACACCTTC
TRBV29-1,TRBJ2-1,.,TRBD2,CSVDASGAGEQFF,TGCAGCGTTGACGCTAGCGGGGCGGGTGAGCAGTTCTTC
TRBV28,TRBJ1-4,once,.,CASSTTGSSNEKLFF,TGTGCCAGCAGTACGACAGGTTCGTCTAATGAAAAACTGTTTTTT
TRBV7-6,TRBJ2-3,.,.,CASSSTHRASTDTQNTQYF,TGTGCCAGCAGCTCCACTCACAGGGCTAGCACAGATACGCAGAATACGCAGTATTTT
TRBV10-3,TRBJ1-2,once,TRBD1,CAISHRPGQGAGNYGYTF,TGTGCCATCAGCCACAGGCCCGGACAGGGGGCCGGAAACTATGGCTACACCTTC
TRBV6-1,TRBJ1-1,.,TRBD1,CASSLPRDRAKAFF,TGTGCCAGCAGCCTTCCTAGAGACAGGGCGAAAGCTTTCTTT
TRBV9,TRBJ2-1,.,.,CASSGTGTASYNEQFF,TGTGCCAGCAGCGGTACCGGGACTGCATCCTACAATGAGCAGTTCTTC
TRBV30,TRBJ2-2,.,TRBD2,CAWSVAGGYTGELFF,TGTGCCTGGAGTGTAGCGGGGGGCTACACCGGGGAGCTGTTTTTT
TRBV4-2,TRBJ2-7,.,.,CASSQIGRDSAHEQYF,TGTGCCAGCAGCCAGATAGGAAGGGACTCCGCACACGAGCAGTACTTC
TRBV7-7,TRBJ2-2,.,TRBD2,CAAGGPGTGELFF,TGTGCAGCGGGAGGGCCAGGCACCGGGGAGCTGTTTTTT
TRBV10-2,TRBJ2-5,.,.,CASSESGRRGTQYF,TGCGCCAGCAGTGAGTCCGGAAGAAGAGGGACCCAGTACTTC